This passage covers 29 T cell receptor beta chains from one sample sequenced in a study of beta chain features in type 1 diabetes. Study results and caveats: Moderate yet significant TCRB CDR3 shortening was seen in Type 1 diabetes patients in all four CD4+ subsets.

For these TCRs, the target antigens are not known. As every portion of the isolated RNA was reverse transcribed, the sequencing read expressed TCRB transcripts. Profiling relied on immunoSEQ multiplex PCR, and the TCRdb table lists in-frame clones only, not all of them. This sample has around 140,000 clones, with approximately 10% found just once. The sample consisted of central memory CD4+ T cells from blood. These receptors all come from a man younger than 45 with type 1 diabetes.

This clone was picked up a small number of times. V and J are TRBV28 and TRBJ2-3; weak D call: TRBD2 (5 bases). The germline V gene encodes CDR1 MDHEN and CDR2 SYDVKM. Trimming stripped 4 bases from V and 0 bases from J, with 8 bases between. The CDR3 spans 14 residues. The DNA for the CDR3 is TGTGCCAGCAGTTGGACTCTGAGCACAGATACGCAGTATTTT. Residues: CASSWTLSTDTQYF.

V usage is TRBV5-1 and J usage is TRBJ1-2; 7 bases are shared with TRBD1. The length of the CDR3 is 14 residues. The V gene end was trimmed by 9 bases and the J gene end by 7 bases; junction bases not matched to a gene: 15. CDR1 is SGHRS and CDR2 is YFSETQ in the germline V gene. In DNA form, the CDR3 reads TGCGCCACGTCCCCCGGGCCAGGGGGTAGTGGCTACACCTTC. Encoded protein: CATSPGPGGSGYTF.

J is TRBJ1-2 and V is TRBV4-1; 7 nucleotides match TRBD1. Germline values: CDR1 MGHRA, CDR2 YSYEKL. The V segment lost 4 bases and the J segment 3 bases; nucleotides outside the gene matches: 11. The CDR3 runs to 16 residues. The CDR3 DNA sequence: TGCGCCAGCAGCCCTTCACGACAGGGCCTATACTATGGCTACACCTTC. The encoded protein is CASSPSRQGLYYGYTF.

The V gene is TRBV14, the J gene TRBJ2-7; TRBD1 is a possible D gene (6 bases). CDR1 SGHDN and CDR2 FVKESK come from the germline V gene. The CDR3 has 14 amino acids. V was shortened by 2 bases and J by 0 bases, with 8 bases between the two germline ends. The CDR3 nucleotides read TGTGCCAGCAGCCAACTAGGGGGCTCCTACGAGCAGTACTTC. It translates to CASSQLGGSYEQYF. The whole variable domain, remainder taken from reference TRBV14 and TRBJ2-7, is EAGVTQFPSHSVIEKGQTVTLRCDPISGHDNLYWYRRVMGKEIKFLLHFVKESKQDESGMPNNRFLAERTGGTYSTLKVQPAELEDSGVYFCASSQLGGSYEQYFGPGTRLTVT.

In this sample, this clone turned up a few times. The chain carries TRBV29-1 and TRBJ2-3; TRBD1 might be the D (5 bases). The germline V and J ends were trimmed by 4 bases and 4 bases, with 12 bases remaining between them. The CDR3 has 13 residues. Germline V gene data show CDR1 as SQVTM and CDR2 as ANQGSEA. The CDR3 nucleotides are TGCAGCGTTGCGTCCAGGGTTGCAGATACGCAGTATTTT. This translates into CSVASRVADTQYF.

This clone was found a few times. V and J are TRBV19 and TRBJ2-3, with 7 bases identical to TRBD1. Germline CDR1 is LNHDA and CDR2 is SQIVND (reference sequence). After removal of 7 bases from V and 2 bases from J, the junction contained 3 bases not matched to a gene. This CDR3 has 13 residues. The CDR3 reads CASTDRATDTQYF. The CDR3 DNA is TGTGCCAGTACCGACAGGGCCACAGATACGCAGTATTTT.

The chain joins TRBV18 to TRBJ1-2, with TRBD1 identical over 10 bases. V dropped 3 bases and J dropped 6; count of bases not matched to a gene: 4. Germline CDR1 reads KGHSH; CDR2 reads LQKENI. The CDR3 has 14 residues. CDR3 amino acids: CASSPGQGSDGYTF. For the CDR3, the DNA is TGTGCCAGCTCACCGGGACAGGGGAGCGATGGCTACACCTTC.

This clone showed up just a few times. The rearrangement links TRBV7-9 to TRBJ1-1, with D maybe TRBD1 (6 bases). Deletions cut 4 bases from V and 6 bases from J, with 9 bases between. This CDR3 has 12 amino acids. In germline, CDR1 is SEHNR, CDR2 FQNEAQ (reference sequence). CDR3 residues: CASSSGQSEAFF. Here the CDR3 DNA reads TGTGCCAGCAGCTCTGGACAGTCTGAAGCTTTCTTT.

CDR3 sequence reads: CASSPDWTQETQYF. CDR3 DNA sequence: TGTGCCAGCAGTCCGGACTGGACTCAAGAGACCCAGTACTTC. This chain uses TRBV2 with TRBJ2-5, with D possibly being TRBD2 (5 bases). This CDR3 region has 14 residues. CDR1 and CDR2 (germline): SNHLY, FYNNEI. V lost 5 bases and J 2 bases, leaving 12 bases between the germline ends.

The V gene is TRBV2, the J gene TRBJ2-4, with 9 positions matching TRBD2. This CDR3 has 16 residues. V gave up 7 bases and J gave up 5 bases; unmatched junction bases: 12. Germline lookup yields CDR1 SNHLY and CDR2 FYNNEI. The DNA of the CDR3 is TGTGCCAGCACTCCCTTGACTAGCGGTCGTGAAAACATTCAGTACTTC. Amino acid sequence: CASTPLTSGRENIQYF.

The chain links TRBV5-4 to TRBJ2-5, with a possible D match to TRBD1 (6 bases). Per the germline V gene, CDR1 is SGHNT and CDR2 is YYREEE (reference sequence). Trimming took off 2 bases at V and 5 bases at J, with 22 bases between the two ends. This CDR3 is built from 17 residues. The CDR3 region is CASSLGVMGALGETQYF. As DNA, the CDR3 is TGTGCCAGCAGCTTAGGGGTTATGGGGGCGCTCGGGGAGACCCAGTACTTC.

The V call is TRBV2, the J call TRBJ1-3; TRBD1 matches at 7 bases. CDR1 SNHLY and CDR2 FYNNEI come from the germline V gene. With 4 bases clipped from V and 1 base from J, the junction kept 7 bases outside the gene matches. This CDR3 comprises 16 residues. The CDR3 protein is CASSAQGGISGNTIYF. DNA for the CDR3: TGTGCCAGCAGTGCTCAGGGGGGAATATCTGGAAACACCATATATTTT.

This clone was observed a handful of times. In the same sample, other DNA sequences code for this CDR3. The chain is built from TRBV7-3 and TRBJ1-1; possibly TRBD1 for D (5 bases). Germline V gives CDR1 SGHTA, CDR2 FQGTGA. The V end lost 6 bases, the J end lost 1 base, and 9 bases lay between the germline ends. There are 13 residues in the CDR3. The CDR3 nucleotides read TGTGCCAGCAGTACTGACAGGAACACTGAAGCTTTCTTT. Translated, it gives CASSTDRNTEAFF.

This clone occurred a few times. Relative to the germline gene, one junction end is altered; a read error may explain this. The rearrangement joins TRBV11-2 to TRBJ2-3, with D tentatively TRBD2 (6 bases). CDR1 and CDR2 from the germline V gene are SGHAT and FQNNGV. This CDR3 has 16 residues. The CDR3 DNA reads TGTGCCAGCAGCGTTCTAGCGTCGGTCAGCACCGATACGCAGTATTTT. This encodes CASSVLASVSTDTQYF.

This clone was seen a few times. The rearrangement uses TRBV4-3 and TRBJ1-6, with D possibly matching TRBD1 (6 bases). Germline CDR1 and CDR2: LGHNA and YSLEER. V was shortened by 3 bases and J by 10 bases, with 10 bases between the two germline ends. The CDR3 loop spans 13 amino acids. CDR3 loop: CASSQQQGSPLHF. CDR3 nucleotide sequence: TGCGCCAGCAGCCAGCAACAGGGCTCACCCCTCCACTTT.

The chain recombines TRBV18 with TRBJ1-1, with 10 bases identical to TRBD1. Germline lookup yields CDR1 KGHSH and CDR2 LQKENI. After removal of 3 bases from V and 3 bases from J, the junction contained 7 bases not matched to a gene. The CDR3 covers 16 residues. The CDR3 DNA follows: TGTGCCAGCTCACCGCCGAGCGGACAGGGGGACACTGAAGCTTTCTTT. This translates into CASSPPSGQGDTEAFF.

This chain connects TRBV9 to TRBJ2-4; 11 nucleotides match TRBD2. V trimming: 0 bases; J trimming: 5 bases; junction bases outside the gene matches: 4. Germline V gives CDR1 SGDLS, CDR2 YYNGEE. The CDR3 contains 16 residues. As DNA, the CDR3 is TGTGCCAGCAGCGTAGACCCTAGCGGGGGGCAAAACATTCAGTACTTC. Translation gives CASSVDPSGGQNIQYF.

Only a few counts were recorded for this clone. The chain is built from TRBV1 and TRBJ2-1; TRBD1 reflects the table's D call only, with no check against the DNA. TRBV1 is given as a pseudogene. The CDR3 has 15 residues. The CDR3 here is CTRGGPNRGHNEQFF. CDR3 bases: TGCACCCGAGGGGGGCCTAACAGGGGCCACAATGAGCAGTTCTTC.

On this clone: One end of the junction does not line up with germline, which may come from a read error. V usage is TRBV7-9 and J usage is TRBJ2-1; 8 positions agree with TRBD1. Looked up from germline, CDR1 is SEHNR and CDR2 is FQNEAQ (reference sequence). The CDR3 spans 17 residues. The CDR3 loop is CASSATGGVAFGLLGVF. In DNA form, the CDR3 reads TGTGCCAGCAGCGCAACAGGGGGTGTAGCCTTTGGACTACTGGGGGTCTTC. The full variable domain, its missing parts supplied by reference TRBV7-9 and TRBJ2-1, is DTGVSQNPRHKITKRGQNVTFRCDPISEHNRLYWYRQTLGQGPEFLTYFQNEAQLEKSRLLSDRFSAERPKGSFSTLEIQRTEQGDSAMYLCASSATGGVAFGLLGVFGPGTRLTVL.

This clone has a handful of counts. The V and J genes are TRBV29-1 and TRBJ2-1; maybe TRBD1 (6 bases). The germline V and J ends were trimmed by 3 bases and 6 bases, with 12 bases remaining between them. Germline assignment: CDR1 SQVTM and CDR2 ANQGSEA. The CDR3 consists of 13 residues. This CDR3 is CSVEGTWGNEQFF. CDR3 nucleotide sequence: TGCAGCGTTGAGGGGACATGGGGCAATGAGCAGTTCTTC.

This clone came up a few times. The CDR3 loop is CASSRAYEQYF. The CDR3 DNA reads as TGTGCCAGCAGCCGAGCCTACGAGCAGTACTTC. This sequence joins TRBV7-2 and TRBJ2-7; no clear D gene. V lost 5 bases and J lost 2, with 4 bases in between. CDR3 length: 11 amino acids. Germline V lookup: CDR1 SGHTA, CDR2 FQGNSA.

This chain uses TRBV4-3 with TRBJ2-5, with TRBD1 matching 7 bases. The better agreement between TRBJ2-7 and the DNA end casts doubt on the J call. The CDR3 runs 15 residues. CDR1 is LGHNA, CDR2 YSLEER, per germline. In DNA form, the CDR3 reads TGCGCCAGCAGCCAAGAAAGGGGGCCTTCCTACGAGCAGTACTTC. It codes for CASSQERGPSYEQYF.

There are a few counts of this clone. The chain links TRBV18 to TRBJ2-7, with 12 bases lining up with TRBD1. CDR1 is KGHSH and CDR2 is LQKENI in the germline V gene. After removal of 3 bases from V and 6 bases from J, the junction contained 3 bases not matched to a gene. The CDR3 consists of 14 residues. CDR3 sequence (DNA): TGTGCCAGCTCACCTGGGACAGGGGGCGGCGAGCAGTACTTC. Encoded protein: CASSPGTGGGEQYF.

This clone was found a few times. The chain employs TRBV7-3 and TRBJ1-1, with D unresolved. The V and J ends lost 5 bases and 1 base respectively, with 5 bases between them. CDR1 is SGHTA and CDR2 is FQGTGA in the germline V gene. This CDR3 contains 12 residues. The CDR3 here is CASSQANTEAFF. The CDR3 DNA reads as TGTGCCAGCAGCCAGGCGAACACTGAAGCTTTCTTT.

This sequence joins TRBV7-2 and TRBJ1-5; no firm D call. The CDR3 runs to 14 residues. V lost 1 base and J 11 bases, leaving 15 bases between the germline ends. CDR1 is SGHTA and CDR2 is FQGNSA in the germline V gene. CDR3 sequence: CASSLDITGYTQHF. In nucleotides, the CDR3 is TGTGCCAGCAGCTTAGATATAACGGGTTATACCCAGCATTTT.

This rearrangement joins TRBV7-9 to TRBJ1-2; D is unresolved. The V gene's germline CDR1 is SEHNR and CDR2 FQNEAQ (reference sequence). The CDR3 spans 17 residues. Trimming stripped 6 bases from V and 0 bases from J, with 20 bases between. The CDR3 protein is CASSHPTSADSNYGYTF. In DNA form, the CDR3 reads TGTGCCAGCAGTCATCCAACATCGGCGGATTCTAACTATGGCTACACCTTC.

This chain links TRBV5-1 with TRBJ1-1; TRBD1 matches at 8 bases. Germline V gives CDR1 SGHRS, CDR2 YFSETQ. The V gene end was trimmed by 2 bases and the J gene end by 4 bases; junction bases not matched to a gene: 7. CDR3 length equals 15 residues. The CDR3 loop is CASSFLTGGGTEAFF. CDR3 nucleotide sequence: TGCGCCAGCAGCTTTCTAACAGGGGGAGGCACTGAAGCTTTCTTT.

This clone was detected only a few times. The chain carries TRBV5-1 and TRBJ2-3; D call uncertain. Germline CDR1 SGHRS, CDR2 YFSETQ. The CDR3 has 12 amino acids. V was clipped by 6 bases and J by 8 bases, with 13 bases between them. This chain's CDR3 is CASIPQVVTQYF. CDR3 DNA sequence: TGCGCCAGCATCCCACAAGTTGTTACGCAGTATTTT.

This clone was detected a few times. CDR3 residues: CASSFVTGGKFF. CDR3 in DNA: TGTGCCAGCAGCTTTGTGACGGGGGGGAAGTTCTTC. The V gene is TRBV11-2, the J gene TRBJ2-1; the match to TRBD2 covers 8 bases. Trimming cost V 3 bases and J 14 bases; bases outside gene matches: 6. Germline CDR1 reads SGHAT; CDR2 reads FQNNGV. This CDR3 is 12 amino acids long. The complete variable domain, with remaining parts taken from reference TRBV11-2 and TRBJ2-1, reads EAGVAQSPRYKIIEKRQSVAFWCNPISGHATLYWYQQILGQGPKLLIQFQNNGVVDDSQLPKDRFSAERLKGVDSTLKIQPAKLEDSAVYLCASSFVTGGKFFGPGTRLTVL.